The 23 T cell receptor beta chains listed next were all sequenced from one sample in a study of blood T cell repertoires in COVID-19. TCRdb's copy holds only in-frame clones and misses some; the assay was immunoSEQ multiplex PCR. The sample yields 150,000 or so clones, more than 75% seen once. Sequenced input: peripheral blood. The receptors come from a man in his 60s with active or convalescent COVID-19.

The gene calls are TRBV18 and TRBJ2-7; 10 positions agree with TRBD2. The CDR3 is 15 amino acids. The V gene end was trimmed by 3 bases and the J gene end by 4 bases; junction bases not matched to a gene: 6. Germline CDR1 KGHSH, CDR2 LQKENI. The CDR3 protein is CASSPGTSGAYEQYF. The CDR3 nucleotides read TGTGCCAGCTCACCCGGAACTAGCGGGGCATACGAGCAGTACTTC. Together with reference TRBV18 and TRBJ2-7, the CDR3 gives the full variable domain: NAGVMQNPRHLVRRRGQEARLRCSPMKGHSHVYWYRQLPEEGLKFMVYLQKENIIDESGMPKERFSAEFPKEGPSILRIQQVVRGDSAAYFCASSPGTSGAYEQYFGPGTRLTVT.

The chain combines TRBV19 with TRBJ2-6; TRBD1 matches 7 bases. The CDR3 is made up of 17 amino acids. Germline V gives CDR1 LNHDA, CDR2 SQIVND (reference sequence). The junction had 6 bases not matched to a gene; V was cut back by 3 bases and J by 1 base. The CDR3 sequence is CASSIGQAESGANVLTF. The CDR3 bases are TGTGCCAGTAGTATCGGACAGGCAGAATCTGGGGCCAACGTCCTGACTTTC.

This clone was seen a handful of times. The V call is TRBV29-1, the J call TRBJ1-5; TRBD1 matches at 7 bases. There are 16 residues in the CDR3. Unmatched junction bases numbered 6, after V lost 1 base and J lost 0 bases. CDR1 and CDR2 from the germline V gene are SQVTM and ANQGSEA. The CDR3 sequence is CSVEGRGPYSNQPQHF. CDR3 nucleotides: TGCAGCGTTGAAGGTAGGGGGCCTTATAGCAATCAGCCCCAGCATTTT.

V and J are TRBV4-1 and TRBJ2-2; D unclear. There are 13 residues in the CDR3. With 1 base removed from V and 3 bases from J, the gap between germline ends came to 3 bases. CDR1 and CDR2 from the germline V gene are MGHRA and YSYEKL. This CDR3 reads CASSQADTGELFF. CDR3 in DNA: TGCGCCAGCAGCCAAGCGGACACCGGGGAGCTGTTTTTT.

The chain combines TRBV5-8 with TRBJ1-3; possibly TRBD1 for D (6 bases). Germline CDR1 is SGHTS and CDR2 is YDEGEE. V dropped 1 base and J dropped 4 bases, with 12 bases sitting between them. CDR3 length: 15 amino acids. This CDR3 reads CASSLPPGVGNTIYF. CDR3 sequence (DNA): TGTGCCAGCAGCTTGCCCCCAGGGGTCGGAAACACCATATATTTT.

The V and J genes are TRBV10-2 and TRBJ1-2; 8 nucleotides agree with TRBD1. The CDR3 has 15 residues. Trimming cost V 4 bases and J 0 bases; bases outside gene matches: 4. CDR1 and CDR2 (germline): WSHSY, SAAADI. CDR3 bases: TGCGCCAGCAGTGTGGACAGGGCAGCTAACTATGGCTACACCTTC. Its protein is CASSVDRAANYGYTF.

The CDR3 loop reads CASKLDRPYNEQFF. In DNA, the CDR3 is TGTGCCAGCAAATTGGACAGACCTTACAATGAGCAGTTCTTC. The V and J genes are TRBV2 and TRBJ2-1, with D possibly being TRBD1 (6 bases). Germline V lookup: CDR1 SNHLY, CDR2 FYNNEI. This CDR3 has 14 amino acids. V was clipped by 7 bases and J by 4 bases, with 14 bases between them.

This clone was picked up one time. CDR3 nucleotides: TGTGCCAGCAGTTACTCTCAGGGGCACCCCTACGAGCAGTACTTC. Its protein is CASSYSQGHPYEQYF. The rearrangement joins TRBV6-5 to TRBJ2-7, with TRBD1 as a possible D gene (6 bases). Germline V gene data show CDR1 as MNHEY and CDR2 as SVGAGI. V lost 0 bases and J 2 bases, leaving 11 bases between the germline ends. This CDR3 is 15 amino acids long.

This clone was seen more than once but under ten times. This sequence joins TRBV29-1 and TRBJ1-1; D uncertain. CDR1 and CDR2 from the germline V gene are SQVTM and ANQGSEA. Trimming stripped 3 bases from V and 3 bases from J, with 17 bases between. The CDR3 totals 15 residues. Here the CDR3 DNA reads TGCAGCGTTGAGTCTCCATTACGAGGGTACACTGAAGCTTTCTTT. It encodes CSVESPLRGYTEAFF.

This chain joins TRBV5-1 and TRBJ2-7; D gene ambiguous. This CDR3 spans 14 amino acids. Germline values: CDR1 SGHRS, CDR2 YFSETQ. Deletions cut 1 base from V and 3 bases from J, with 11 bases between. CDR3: CASSLSQIIYEQYF. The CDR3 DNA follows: TGCGCCAGCAGCTTGTCCCAGATTATCTACGAGCAGTACTTC. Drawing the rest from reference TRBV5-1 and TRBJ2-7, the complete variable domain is KAGVTQTPRYLIKTRGQQVTLSCSPISGHRSVSWYQQTPGQGLQFLFEYFSETQRNKGNFPGRFSGRQFSNSRSEMNVSTLELGDSALYLCASSLSQIIYEQYFGPGTRLTVT.

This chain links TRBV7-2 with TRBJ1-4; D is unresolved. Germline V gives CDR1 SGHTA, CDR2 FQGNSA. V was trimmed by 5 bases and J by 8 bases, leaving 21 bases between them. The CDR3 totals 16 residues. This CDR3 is CASSPHEVGLGEKLFF. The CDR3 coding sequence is TGTGCCAGCAGCCCCCACGAAGTAGGCCTAGGAGAAAAACTGTTTTTT.

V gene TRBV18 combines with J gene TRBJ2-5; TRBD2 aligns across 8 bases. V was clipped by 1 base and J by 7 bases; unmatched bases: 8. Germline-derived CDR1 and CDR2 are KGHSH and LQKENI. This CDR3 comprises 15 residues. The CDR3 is CASSPRRLARGTQYF. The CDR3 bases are TGTGCCAGCTCACCACGTCGACTAGCGCGGGGGACCCAGTACTTC.

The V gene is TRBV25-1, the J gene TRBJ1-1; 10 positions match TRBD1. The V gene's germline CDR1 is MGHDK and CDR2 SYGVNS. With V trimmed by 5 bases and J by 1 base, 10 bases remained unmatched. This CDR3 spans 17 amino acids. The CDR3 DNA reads TGTGCCAGCAGTCTCGGTGGGACAGGGGTAGGGAACACTGAAGCTTTCTTT. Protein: CASSLGGTGVGNTEAFF.

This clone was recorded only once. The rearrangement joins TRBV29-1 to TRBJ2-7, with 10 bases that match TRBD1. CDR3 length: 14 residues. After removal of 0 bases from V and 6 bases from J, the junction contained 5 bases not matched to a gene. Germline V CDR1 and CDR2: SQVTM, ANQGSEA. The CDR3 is CSVEDDRGQVEQYF. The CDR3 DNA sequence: TGCAGCGTTGAAGACGACAGGGGGCAAGTCGAGCAGTACTTC.

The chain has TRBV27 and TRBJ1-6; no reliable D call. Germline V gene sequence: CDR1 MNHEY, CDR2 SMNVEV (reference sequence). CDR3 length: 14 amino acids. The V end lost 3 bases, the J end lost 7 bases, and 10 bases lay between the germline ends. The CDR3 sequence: CASSFQAQNSPLHF. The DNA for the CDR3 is TGTGCCAGCAGTTTTCAGGCCCAAAATTCACCCCTCCACTTT.

CDR3 protein: CASRLGGGQADEQFF. CDR3 DNA: TGTGCCAGCAGGCTTGGCGGGGGACAGGCGGATGAGCAGTTCTTC. This chain joins TRBV5-6 and TRBJ2-1; D is possibly TRBD1 (8 bases). V was pared by 5 bases and J by 8 bases, with 20 bases between. CDR1 SGHDT and CDR2 YYEEEE come from the germline V gene. The CDR3 is 15 amino acids.

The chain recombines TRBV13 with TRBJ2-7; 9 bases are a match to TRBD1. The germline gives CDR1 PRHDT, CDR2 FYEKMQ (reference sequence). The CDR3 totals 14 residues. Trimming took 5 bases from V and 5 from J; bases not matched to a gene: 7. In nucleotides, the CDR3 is TGTGCCAGCAGCGGACCGGGACAGGGTAACGAGCAGTACTTC. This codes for CASSGPGQGNEQYF. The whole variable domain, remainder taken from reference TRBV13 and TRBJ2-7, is AAGVIQSPRHLIKEKRETATLKCYPIPRHDTVYWYQQGPGQDPQFLISFYEKMQSDKGSIPDRFSAQQFSDYHSELNMSSLELGDSALYFCASSGPGQGNEQYFGPGTRLTVT.

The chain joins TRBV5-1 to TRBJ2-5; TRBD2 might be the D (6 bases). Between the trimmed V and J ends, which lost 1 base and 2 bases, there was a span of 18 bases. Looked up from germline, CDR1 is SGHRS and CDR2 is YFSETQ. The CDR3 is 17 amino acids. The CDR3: CASSLSTSQGGQETQYF. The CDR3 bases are TGCGCCAGCAGCTTGTCGACCTCTCAGGGAGGTCAAGAGACCCAGTACTTC. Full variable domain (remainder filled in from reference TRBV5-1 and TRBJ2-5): KAGVTQTPRYLIKTRGQQVTLSCSPISGHRSVSWYQQTPGQGLQFLFEYFSETQRNKGNFPGRFSGRQFSNSRSEMNVSTLELGDSALYLCASSLSTSQGGQETQYFGPGTRLLVL.

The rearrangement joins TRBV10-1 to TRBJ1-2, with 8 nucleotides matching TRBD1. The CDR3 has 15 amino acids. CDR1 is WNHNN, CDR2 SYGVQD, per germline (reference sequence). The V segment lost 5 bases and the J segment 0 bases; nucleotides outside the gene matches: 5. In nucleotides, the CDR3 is TGCGCCAGCAGTCCGGGACAGGAGGCTAACTATGGCTACACCTTC. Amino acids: CASSPGQEANYGYTF.

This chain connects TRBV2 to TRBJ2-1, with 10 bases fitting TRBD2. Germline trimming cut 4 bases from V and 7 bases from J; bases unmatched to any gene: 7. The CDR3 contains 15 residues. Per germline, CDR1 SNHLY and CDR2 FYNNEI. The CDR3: CASSGLGLARNEQFF. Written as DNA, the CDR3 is TGTGCCAGCAGTGGATTGGGACTAGCGAGGAATGAGCAGTTCTTC. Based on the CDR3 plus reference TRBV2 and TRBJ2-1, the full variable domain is EPEVTQTPSHQVTQMGQEVILRCVPISNHLYFYWYRQILGQKVEFLVSFYNNEISEKSEIFDDQFSVERPDGSNFTLKIRSTKLEDSAMYFCASSGLGLARNEQFFGPGTRLTVL.

CDR3 protein: CASSPNQGAQNGYTF. CDR3 bases: TGTGCCAGCTCACCGAACCAGGGGGCCCAAAATGGCTACACCTTC. This chain joins TRBV18 and TRBJ1-2; 8 bases agree with TRBD1. Germline CDR1 is KGHSH and CDR2 is LQKENI. V shed 3 bases, J shed 6 bases, and the junction held 9 bases outside the gene matches. CDR3 length: 15 amino acids.

The CDR3 DNA reads TGTGCCAGCAGTAAGGCAGGGGGCATCTCTGAAGCTTTCTTT. This gives the protein CASSKAGGISEAFF. This chain connects TRBV6-6 to TRBJ1-1, with 8 bases identical to TRBD1. Germline V gene sequence: CDR1 MNHNY, CDR2 SVGAGI (reference sequence). The CDR3 length is 14 residues. Unmatched junction bases numbered 8, after V lost 5 bases and J lost 6 bases.

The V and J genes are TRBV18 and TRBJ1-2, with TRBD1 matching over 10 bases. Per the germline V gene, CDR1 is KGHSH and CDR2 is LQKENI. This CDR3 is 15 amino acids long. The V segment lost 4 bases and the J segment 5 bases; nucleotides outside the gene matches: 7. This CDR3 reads CASSQKGTGDYGYTF. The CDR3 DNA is TGTGCCAGCTCACAGAAAGGGACAGGGGATTATGGCTACACCTTC.